Sequencing of this TCR beta chain was carried out in a study of blood T cell repertoires in COVID-19. Trimming took 1 base from V and 7 from J, leaving 8 bases between them. The CDR3 consists of 13 residues. Germline CDR1 and CDR2: SGHTA and FQGNSA. This clone has more than one count but fewer than ten. As originally analysed: Amplified reference gene primers provided the basis for estimating nucleated cell counts. TCRdb's copy holds only in-frame clones and misses some; the assay was immunoSEQ multiplex PCR. The V and J calls and clone size are taken from that table; D and trimming were inferred from the DNA. The sample includes approximately 290,000 clones, 70% to 90% seen only once; the top ten take around 4.5%.

What was sequenced was PBMCs or T cells enriched from blood (not recorded which). This clonotype originated in a woman aged 25 to 45 who had recovered from COVID-19. V and J are TRBV7-2 and TRBJ2-1; D call uncertain. CDR3 sequence (DNA): TGTGCCAGCAGCTTAGGCTTCGGTAATGAGCAGTTCTTC. This encodes CASSLGFGNEQFF.